This T cell receptor beta chain is drawn from a study of T-cell memory formation after mild COVID-19. The CDR3 sequence is 14 residues long. The V gene lost 5 bases and the J gene lost 0 bases, with 9 bases spanning the gap. CDR1 is SNHLY and CDR2 is FYNNEI in the germline V gene. Turning to this clonotype: Its antigen remains unknown.

The study, taken as a whole, reports: Second-wave clones peaking on day 37 lacked confirmed SARS-CoV-2 specificity.

Constant-segment primers served in 5'RACE that generated TCR alpha and TCR beta cDNA libraries bearing sample barcodes and UMIs. Using its own MiXCR run on the 5' RACE reads, TCRdb lists one record per CDR3 protein. The table records approximately 580,000 distinct CDR3 sequences, roughly 21% of them present only once. The receptor was derived from an adult woman who had mild COVID-19 (a few samples of this study predate the infection). Cell type and time point are not known. J is TRBJ2-3 and V is TRBV2, with D tentatively TRBD1 (6 bases). The specimen was PBMCs or a T cell subset sorted from them (not recorded which). The CDR3 region is CASSWQGSTDTQYF. DNA for the CDR3: TGTGCCAGCAGTTGGCAGGGGAGCACAGATACGCAGTATTTT.